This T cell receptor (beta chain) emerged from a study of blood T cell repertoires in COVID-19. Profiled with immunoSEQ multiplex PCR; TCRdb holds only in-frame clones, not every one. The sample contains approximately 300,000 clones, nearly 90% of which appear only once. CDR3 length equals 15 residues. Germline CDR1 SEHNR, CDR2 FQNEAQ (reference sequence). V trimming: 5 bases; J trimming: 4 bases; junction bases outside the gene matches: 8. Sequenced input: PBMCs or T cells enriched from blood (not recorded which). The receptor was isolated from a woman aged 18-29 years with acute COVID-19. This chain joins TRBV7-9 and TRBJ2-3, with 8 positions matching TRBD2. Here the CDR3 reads CASSRSGSLADTQYF. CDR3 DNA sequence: TGTGCCAGCAGCCGCAGCGGGAGTCTCGCAGATACGCAGTATTTT.